There are many counts of the clone carrying this T cell receptor (beta chain). Its antigen is undetermined. In germline, CDR1 is MNHEY, CDR2 SVGEGT. The V end was cut by 7 bases, the J end by 0 bases, with 13 bases between. This CDR3 contains 14 residues. Subjects with ophthalmopathy showed a Clinical Activity Score no lower than 3, a NOSPECS grade no lower than 4, and a duration shorter than 3 months. On the basis of clinical symptoms, serum thyroxine and TRAb, thyroid ultrasound and orbital computed tomography, diagnoses were made. Around 9.8 ml fresh peripheral blood yielded the PBMCs. There were TCR beta CDR3 regions amplified from RNA transcripts. A set of HTBI primers served as the primers for a first-round RT-PCR of the TCR CDR3. Each CDR3 protein is one row after TCRdb ran MiXCR on the multiplex PCR reads. The sample records 400,000 to 550,000 distinct CDR3 sequences, around a quarter being singletons.

These data belong to a study of T cells in Graves' hyperthyroidism and ophthalmopathy. Study outcomes and limitations: Most expanded thyroid clonotypes above 0.001 recurred in blood.

This chain joins TRBV6-2 or TRBV6-3 and TRBJ2-7, with unresolved D. Sequenced material: blood. This receptor was taken from a woman aged 25 to 39 with Graves' ophthalmopathy. CDR3 region: CASTSSGSSYEQYF. The CDR3 DNA reads TGTGCCAGCACCTCGAGTGGTAGCTCCTACGAGCAGTACTTC.